Each of the 8 T cell receptor beta chains below was sequenced from the same sample in a study of blood T cell repertoires in COVID-19. Sequenced by immunoSEQ multiplex PCR; TCRdb stores in-frame clones only, minus some. The data contain 150,000 to 200,000 clones, roughly 77% of them seen just once; the ten biggest clones take up about 15%. Sequencing was carried out using PBMCs or T cells enriched from blood (not recorded which). These receptors originate from a woman aged 45-65 years with acute COVID-19.

J is TRBJ1-4 and V is TRBV19; D unresolved. The CDR3 covers 17 residues. V was trimmed by 6 bases and J by 0 bases, leaving 17 bases between them. From germline, CDR1 is LNHDA and CDR2 SQIVND (reference sequence). CDR3: CASSPRAGTATNEKLFF. In DNA form, the CDR3 reads TGTGCCAGTAGCCCTCGGGCGGGAACCGCAACTAATGAAAAACTGTTTTTT.

This clone showed up just a few times. The CDR3 sequence: CASSHPDRGGSRNTEAFF. Here the CDR3 DNA reads TGCGCCAGCAGCCACCCCGACAGGGGAGGTTCGAGGAACACTGAAGCTTTCTTT. The gene calls are TRBV4-1 and TRBJ1-1, with 8 bases that match TRBD1. Germline V gives CDR1 MGHRA, CDR2 YSYEKL. With 3 bases clipped from V and 1 base from J, the junction kept 13 bases outside the gene matches. This CDR3 contains 18 residues.

This clone was detected only once. The rearrangement links TRBV13 to TRBJ2-3; 9 positions agree with TRBD1. The CDR3 spans 15 residues. Germline CDR1 and CDR2: PRHDT and FYEKMQ (reference sequence). The V gene end was trimmed by 5 bases and the J gene end by 4 bases; junction bases not matched to a gene: 7. Written as DNA, the CDR3 is TGTGCCAGCAGCCCCGGGACAGGGCAGGCAGATACGCAGTATTTT. Translation gives CASSPGTGQADTQYF.

The rearrangement joins TRBV6-5 to TRBJ2-7, with TRBD2 matching over 10 bases. Per germline, CDR1 MNHEY and CDR2 SVGAGI. Unmatched junction bases numbered 8, after V lost 6 bases and J lost 3 bases. This CDR3 comprises 15 residues. The DNA for the CDR3 is TGTGCCAGCAGGCCTTTCGGACTAGCGGTCTACGAGCAGTACGTC. Translating gives CASRPFGLAVYEQYV.

This CDR3 reads CASREGSYEQYV. CDR3 sequence (DNA): TGTGCCAGCAGGGAGGGGTCCTACGAGCAGTACGTC. The chain has TRBV12-3 or TRBV12-4 and TRBJ2-7, with a tentative D call TRBD2 (6 bases). The CDR3 length is 12 residues. The V end lost 6 bases, the J end lost 1 base, and 7 bases lay between the germline ends.

The gene calls are TRBV3-1 (or the pseudogene TRBV3-2) and TRBJ1-2; the match to TRBD1 covers 11 bases. The CDR3 length is 15 residues. The junction had 8 bases not matched to a gene; V was cut back by 3 bases and J by 8 bases. The germline V gene has CDR1 LGHDT and CDR2 YNNKEL (reference sequence). The CDR3 nucleotides read TGTGCCAGCAGCCAGGCTGGACAGGGGGCGAGGGGCTACACCTTC. Encoded protein: CASSQAGQGARGYTF.

The rearrangement links TRBV20-1 to TRBJ1-1; TRBD1 matches at 10 bases. The CDR3 covers 12 residues. With V trimmed by 3 bases and J by 10 bases, 5 bases remained unmatched. Germline values: CDR1 DFQATT, CDR2 SNEGSKA (reference sequence). The CDR3 DNA follows: TGCAGTGCTAGTAACCGGGACAGGGGAGCTTTCTTT. Protein: CSASNRDRGAFF.

This chain connects TRBV12-5 to TRBJ1-5; D is unclear. The ends were cut back, 5 bases at V and 3 bases at J, with 17 bases in the middle. The CDR3 runs to 16 residues. Germline-derived CDR1 and CDR2 are LGHNT and FRNRAP. The CDR3 here is CASGHPPGLINQPQHF. The CDR3 DNA reads TGTGCTAGTGGTCACCCCCCGGGATTGATCAATCAGCCCCAGCATTTT.